The next 32 T cell receptor beta chains were all read from a single sample in a study of T-cell reconstitution after alpha-beta-depleted transplantation in children (dated by TCRdb to the mid-2010s). Library prep was done by PCR. TCRdb lists the instrument as Illumina HiSeq 2500. To normalize quantification of the TCRbeta repertoire, the TCR libraries were built with molecular barcoding that relied on unique molecular identifiers. In-frame beta chains were kept once TCRdb had trimmed the public reads at Q25 with fastp and called clones with MiXCR. Records with the same CDR3 protein are collapsed into one entry carrying the most frequent genes and DNA. This sample is represented by around 380,000 distinct CDR3 sequences; roughly a tenth of them were singletons. The ten largest make up roughly 5% of the sample. Sample: PBMCs from the stem cell graft donor, taken from the stem cell graft. The receptors were gathered from a human donor who donated a stem cell graft to a child with acute myeloid leukemia.

This clonotype turned up a few times. The chain has TRBV7-8 and TRBJ2-7; maybe TRBD1 (6 bases). The CDR3 loop spans 13 amino acids. Germline V CDR1 and CDR2: SGHVS, FQNEAQ. Trimming shortened V by 3 bases and J by 7 bases, and 13 bases separated the two germline ends. CDR3 loop: CASSLSGVREQYF. The CDR3 bases are TGTGCCAGCAGCTTGTCAGGGGTGCGGGAGCAGTACTTC. Drawing the rest from reference TRBV7-8 and TRBJ2-7, the complete variable domain is GAGVSQSPRYKVAKRGQDVALRCDPISGHVSLFWYQQALGQGPEFLTYFQNEAQLDKSGLPSDRFFAERPEGSVSTLKIQRTQQEDSAVYLCASSLSGVREQYFGPGTRLTVT.

There are a few counts of this clonotype. This chain uses TRBV7-3 with TRBJ2-3; 11 bases match TRBD2. Germline V gene lookup returns CDR1 SGHTA and CDR2 FQGTGA. The CDR3 totals 16 residues. The junction had 8 bases not matched to a gene; V was cut back by 5 bases and J by 4 bases. The CDR3 spells CASSDSGRARSDTQYF. The CDR3 region has the DNA TGTGCCAGCAGCGATAGCGGGAGGGCCCGATCAGATACGCAGTATTTT.

This clonotype has a handful of counts. The rearrangement uses TRBV25-1 and TRBJ2-1; D unclear. Germline V gene lookup returns CDR1 MGHDK and CDR2 SYGVNS. The V and J ends lost 1 base and 8 bases respectively, with 18 bases between them. The CDR3 has 16 residues. The CDR3 DNA reads as TGTGCCAGCAGTGAATTCAGTCGGATGAGTATCGATGAGCAGTTCTTC. This encodes CASSEFSRMSIDEQFF.

This clonotype was picked up a small number of times. CDR3 nucleotides: TGCGCCAGCAGCTTTGGTTTCTCTAGCGGATTCTCCTACGAGCAGTACTTC. It yields the protein CASSFGFSSGFSYEQYF. This chain uses TRBV5-1 with TRBJ2-7, with 7 bases fitting TRBD2. Germline V CDR1 and CDR2: SGHRS, YFSETQ. The V and J ends lost 2 bases and 0 bases, in that order; junction bases with no gene match: 11. CDR3 length: 17 amino acids.

The chain has TRBV20-1 and TRBJ1-3, with D perhaps TRBD1 (5 bases). The CDR3 loop spans 15 amino acids. In germline, CDR1 is DFQATT, CDR2 SNEGSKA (reference sequence). Trimming cost V 5 bases and J 0 bases, with 14 bases left between them. The DNA of the CDR3 is TGCAGTGCTGGGTTGCTGGGGGACTCTGGAAACACCATATATTTT. Translation gives CSAGLLGDSGNTIYF.

This clonotype was seen more than once but under ten times. This sequence joins TRBV30 and TRBJ2-1; 7 bases fit TRBD1. The CDR3 runs 15 residues. Germline-derived CDR1 and CDR2 are GTSNPN and SVGIG (reference sequence). With V trimmed by 4 bases and J by 2 bases, 8 bases remained unmatched. In DNA form, the CDR3 reads TGTGCCTGGAAGGCGAGGCAGGGGGCCTACAATGAGCAGTTCTTC. This sequence encodes CAWKARQGAYNEQFF.

This clonotype showed up just a few times. This chain links TRBV19 with TRBJ2-1; the match to TRBD1 covers 9 bases. This CDR3 comprises 14 residues. The germline V gene has CDR1 LNHDA and CDR2 SQIVND (reference sequence). V shed 9 bases, J shed 6 bases, and the junction held 9 bases outside the gene matches. The CDR3 is CASAGTGLGNEQFF. CDR3 bases: TGTGCCAGCGCCGGGACAGGGTTAGGCAATGAGCAGTTCTTC.

This clonotype was detected a few times. For the CDR3, the DNA is TGCAGCGTTGAAGGGAGGGTAGGCAAAAACATTCAGTACTTC. This encodes CSVEGRVGKNIQYF. This chain links TRBV29-1 with TRBJ2-4; D possibly corresponds to TRBD2 (6 bases). CDR3 length: 14 residues. Germline values: CDR1 SQVTM, CDR2 ANQGSEA. Trimming removed 1 base from V and 3 bases from J, with 10 bases in between.

This clonotype was seen at least ten times. The V and J genes are TRBV5-1 and TRBJ2-5; D gene uncertain. Trimming removed 0 bases at V and 4 bases at J, with 4 bases between. Germline CDR1 is SGHRS and CDR2 is YFSETQ. This CDR3 region has 12 residues. CDR3 nucleotide sequence: TGCGCCAGCAGCTTGGTTCGAGAGACCCAGTACTTC. It is translated as CASSLVRETQYF.

A remark on this clonotype: Since the CDR3 does not end with the conserved phenylalanine or tryptophan, this likely comes from a read error. J is TRBJ2-3 and V is TRBV29-1, with D perhaps matching TRBD2 (7 bases). Germline V gene data show CDR1 as SQVTM and CDR2 as ANQGSEA. The CDR3 runs to 15 residues. V was clipped by 2 bases and J by 0 bases, with 12 bases between them. The CDR3 sequence: CSVETGGPSTDTQYY. The CDR3 region has the DNA TGCAGCGTTGAAACGGGGGGCCCTAGCACAGATACGCAGTATTAT.

This clonotype has only a few counts. The chain combines TRBV7-2 with TRBJ2-3; D gene ambiguous. V dropped 6 bases and J dropped 6 bases, with 13 bases sitting between them. There are 13 residues in the CDR3. The germline V gene has CDR1 SGHTA and CDR2 FQGNSA. CDR3: CASRSFPGDTQYF. CDR3 in DNA: TGTGCCAGCAGATCCTTCCCCGGCGATACGCAGTATTTT.

The CDR3, as DNA: TGCAGTGCTGCACAGGGGTACGATGAAGCTTTCTTT. Amino acid sequence: CSAAQGYDEAFF. The J gene is TRBJ1-1, the V gene TRBV20-1, with TRBD1 matching over 7 bases. The CDR3 loop spans 12 amino acids. Germline V gene sequence: CDR1 DFQATT, CDR2 SNEGSKA (reference sequence). Trimming at V came to 5 bases and at J to 7 bases, leaving 7 bases not matched to a gene.

J is TRBJ1-5 and V is TRBV12-3 or TRBV12-4, with D perhaps matching TRBD1 (5 bases). The CDR3 loop spans 13 amino acids. Trimming removed 7 bases at V and 7 bases at J, with 14 bases between. CDR3 nucleotides: TGTGCCAGCACCGTGGGGGGGAGCCAGCCCCAGCATTTT. Translation gives CASTVGGSQPQHF.

This sequence joins TRBV5-5 and TRBJ2-7; 8 bases are a match to TRBD1. Germline lookup yields CDR1 SGHKS and CDR2 YYEKEE (reference sequence). The V gene end was trimmed by 4 bases and the J gene end by 5 bases; junction bases not matched to a gene: 5. This CDR3 comprises 13 residues. CDR3 nucleotide sequence: TGTGCCAGCAGCCAGGACAGGGCCAACGAGCAGTACTTC. Encoded protein: CASSQDRANEQYF.

This clonotype was seen ten or more times. The chain recombines TRBV7-8 with TRBJ2-7; the match to TRBD1 covers 7 bases. There are 14 residues in the CDR3. Germline loops: CDR1 SGHVS, CDR2 FQNEAQ. V trimming: 2 bases; J trimming: 7 bases; junction bases outside the gene matches: 8. The CDR3 region is CASSLWRTGGEQYF. For the CDR3, the DNA is TGTGCCAGCAGCTTATGGCGGACAGGCGGGGAGCAGTACTTC.

This clonotype was observed a handful of times. A much larger clone differs from this one at a single base, so this may be a read error. The chain employs TRBV9 and TRBJ1-3; D is unclear. V lost 0 bases, J lost 0 bases, and 4 bases lay in between. From germline, CDR1 is SGDLS and CDR2 YYNGEE. The CDR3 loop spans 14 amino acids. CDR3 protein: CASSVDSSGNTIYF. CDR3 DNA: TGTGCCAGCAGCGTAGATAGCTCTGGAAACACCATATATTTT.

The CDR3, as DNA: TGTGCCAGCAACAGACTAGCGGGAGGGCGGGAGACCCAGTACTTC. It specifies CASNRLAGGRETQYF. V and J are TRBV21-1 and TRBJ2-5; no check of the table's D call, TRBD2, against the DNA was made. TRBV21-1 is given as a pseudogene. The CDR3 totals 15 residues.

The chain has TRBV6-5 and TRBJ2-7; 9 bases fit TRBD2. CDR3 length equals 18 residues. The germline V gene encodes CDR1 MNHEY and CDR2 SVGAGI. The trim removed 2 bases at V and 0 bases at J, leaving 11 bases unmatched. CDR3 amino acids: CASSYNGFSGRLSYEQYF. In DNA, the CDR3 is TGTGCCAGCAGTTACAACGGGTTCAGCGGGAGGCTCTCCTACGAGCAGTACTTC.

The sample holds many counts of this clonotype. This chain links TRBV11-1 with TRBJ2-1, with D maybe TRBD2 (6 bases). Germline V gene data show CDR1 as SGHAT and CDR2 as FQDESV (reference sequence). The CDR3 loop spans 15 amino acids. V gave up 5 bases and J gave up 6 bases, with 17 bases separating them. DNA of the CDR3: TGTGCCAGCAGCCTAGTCGGCGGGGACCCCAATGAGCAGTTCTTC. Protein product: CASSLVGGDPNEQFF.

This clonotype showed up many times. The chain has TRBV10-3 and TRBJ2-5, with D tentatively TRBD1 (6 bases). The V gene's germline CDR1 is ENHRY and CDR2 SYGVKD. The CDR3 covers 14 residues. Trimming pared 2 bases from V and 5 bases from J, leaving 12 bases between. The chain's CDR3 is CAISEGTGSETQYF. The CDR3 bases are TGTGCCATCAGTGAGGGAACAGGGTCCGAGACCCAGTACTTC.

The sample holds a few counts of this clonotype. V and J are TRBV18 and TRBJ2-1; tentative D call: TRBD2 (6 bases). V was cut by 4 bases and J by 4 bases, with 17 bases left in between. This CDR3 is built from 16 residues. Germline CDR1 is KGHSH and CDR2 is LQKENI. The CDR3 DNA sequence: TGTGCCAGCTCACGCGGGTCGGACGGGGGTTACAATGAGCAGTTCTTC. This gives the protein CASSRGSDGGYNEQFF.

The chain recombines TRBV6-1 with TRBJ1-5; D may be TRBD1 (6 bases). V lost 6 bases and J lost 4, with 16 bases in between. Germline loops: CDR1 MNHNS, CDR2 SASEGT. This CDR3 has 15 residues. The CDR3 DNA reads TGTGCCAGCAGCCCACATGACAGGAAAAATCAGCCCCAGCATTTT. This encodes CASSPHDRKNQPQHF.

This clonotype came up a few times. This chain connects TRBV29-1 to TRBJ2-5; TRBD1 aligns across 10 bases. J lost 3 bases, V lost 4 bases, and 5 bases had no gene match. Per germline, CDR1 SQVTM and CDR2 ANQGSEA. The CDR3 contains 14 residues. This CDR3 reads CSVGTGGKEETQYF. DNA of the CDR3: TGCAGCGTTGGGACAGGGGGAAAGGAAGAGACCCAGTACTTC.

This clonotype occurred a few times. The V and J genes are TRBV5-1 and TRBJ1-6; a possible D gene is TRBD1 (5 bases). Trimming removed 5 bases from V and 10 bases from J, with 16 bases in between. The CDR3 runs to 14 residues. The germline V gene encodes CDR1 SGHRS and CDR2 YFSETQ. This CDR3 reads CASSRTISGSPLHF. The CDR3 DNA sequence: TGCGCCAGCAGTCGGACAATCAGTGGGTCACCCCTCCACTTT.

The rearrangement joins TRBV5-1 to TRBJ2-3; D is undetermined. Trimming took off 0 bases at V and 2 bases at J, with 7 bases between the two ends. Germline V gives CDR1 SGHRS, CDR2 YFSETQ. The CDR3 length is 14 residues. CDR3: CASSLEVFTDTQYF. CDR3 sequence (DNA): TGCGCCAGCAGCTTGGAAGTGTTCACAGATACGCAGTATTTT.

The sample holds a few counts of this clonotype. As DNA, the CDR3 is TGTGCCAGCAGCCTTAAGGACAGGGCCCAAGAGACCCAGTACTTC. Protein product: CASSLKDRAQETQYF. The V and J genes are TRBV14 and TRBJ2-5; TRBD1 matches 8 bases. Germline CDR1 is SGHDN and CDR2 is FVKESK. The length of the CDR3 is 15 residues. Germline trimming cut 4 bases from V and 1 base from J; bases unmatched to any gene: 5.

The V and J genes are TRBV4-3 and TRBJ2-5; 7 nucleotides align to TRBD1. With V trimmed by 1 base and J by 0 bases, 14 bases remained unmatched. Germline CDR1 LGHNA, CDR2 YSLEER. CDR3 size: 19 residues. CDR3 nucleotides: TGCGCCAGCAGCCAAGCCCCCTCGGTCCGGGACAGTTACCAAGAGACCCAGTACTTC. This codes for CASSQAPSVRDSYQETQYF.

In its sample, this clonotype was seen a few times. V gene TRBV5-1 combines with J gene TRBJ2-2, with TRBD2 matching over 15 bases. This CDR3 is 18 amino acids long. The ends lost 3 bases at V and 4 bases at J; junction bases unmatched: 7. The germline CDR1 and CDR2 sequences are SGHRS and YFSETQ. The CDR3, as DNA: TGCGCCAGCAGCTCAGGACTAGCGGGAGGGAAGGGCACCGGGGAGCTGTTTTTT. Protein product: CASSSGLAGGKGTGELFF.

This clonotype occurred a few times. The V call is TRBV5-6, the J call TRBJ2-3, with D possibly matching TRBD1 (6 bases). The CDR3 consists of 15 residues. The germline V gene has CDR1 SGHDT and CDR2 YYEEEE. The V end was cut by 0 bases, the J end by 0 bases, with 8 bases between. The CDR3 nucleotides read TGTGCCAGCAGCTTGGGACAGGTTAGCACAGATACGCAGTATTTT. Protein sequence: CASSLGQVSTDTQYF.

In this sample, this clonotype turned up many times. The rearrangement uses TRBV29-1 and TRBJ2-2; 8 bases agree with TRBD2. Per the germline V gene, CDR1 is SQVTM and CDR2 is ANQGSEA. This CDR3 is 14 amino acids long. The trim removed 4 bases at V and 0 bases at J, leaving 1 base unmatched. The CDR3 loop is CSVGRGANTGELFF. The CDR3 DNA follows: TGCAGCGTTGGGCGGGGGGCGAACACCGGGGAGCTGTTTTTT.

The chain is built from TRBV7-2 and TRBJ2-7; maybe TRBD2 (6 bases). The V end was cut by 2 bases, the J end by 0 bases, with 11 bases between. Germline-derived CDR1 and CDR2 are SGHTA and FQGNSA. The CDR3 has 15 residues. CDR3 amino acids: CASSLRAGSSYEQYF. The CDR3 nucleotides are TGTGCCAGCAGCTTAAGGGCCGGGAGCTCCTACGAGCAGTACTTC.

The chain uses TRBV7-9 and TRBJ1-2; D is undetermined. Trimming stripped 1 base from V and 7 bases from J, with 10 bases between. Germline CDR1 and CDR2: SEHNR and FQNEAQ (reference sequence). The CDR3 has 13 residues. CDR3 sequence reads: CASSLEISSGYTF. As DNA, the CDR3 is TGTGCCAGCAGCTTAGAGATTTCGAGTGGCTACACCTTC.